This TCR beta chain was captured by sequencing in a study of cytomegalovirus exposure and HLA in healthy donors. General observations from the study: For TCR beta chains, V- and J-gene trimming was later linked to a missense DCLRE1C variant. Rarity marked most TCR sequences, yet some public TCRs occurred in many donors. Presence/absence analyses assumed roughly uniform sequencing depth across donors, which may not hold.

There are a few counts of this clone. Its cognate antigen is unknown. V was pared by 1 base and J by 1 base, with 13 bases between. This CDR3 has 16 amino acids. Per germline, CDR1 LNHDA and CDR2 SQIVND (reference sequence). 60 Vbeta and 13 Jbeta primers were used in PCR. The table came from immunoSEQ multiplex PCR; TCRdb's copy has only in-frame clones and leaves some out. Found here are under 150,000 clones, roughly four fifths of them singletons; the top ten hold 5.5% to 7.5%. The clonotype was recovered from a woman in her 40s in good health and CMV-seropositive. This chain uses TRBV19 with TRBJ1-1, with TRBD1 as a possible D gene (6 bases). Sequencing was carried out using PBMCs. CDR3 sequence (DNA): TGTGCCAGTAGTATAGGGGTAGGGGGAGAGAACACTGAAGCTTTCTTT. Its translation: CASSIGVGGENTEAFF.